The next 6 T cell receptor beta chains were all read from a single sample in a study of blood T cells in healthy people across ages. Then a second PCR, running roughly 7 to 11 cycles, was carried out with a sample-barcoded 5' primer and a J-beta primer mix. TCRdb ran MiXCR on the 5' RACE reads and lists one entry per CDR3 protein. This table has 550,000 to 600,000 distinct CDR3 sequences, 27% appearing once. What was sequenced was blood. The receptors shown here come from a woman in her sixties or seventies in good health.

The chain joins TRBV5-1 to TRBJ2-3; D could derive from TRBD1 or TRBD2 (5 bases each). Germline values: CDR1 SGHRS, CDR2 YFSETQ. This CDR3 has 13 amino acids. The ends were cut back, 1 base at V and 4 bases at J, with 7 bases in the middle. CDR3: CASSLMGADTQYF. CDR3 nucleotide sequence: TGCGCCAGCAGCTTGATGGGGGCAGATACGCAGTATTTT.

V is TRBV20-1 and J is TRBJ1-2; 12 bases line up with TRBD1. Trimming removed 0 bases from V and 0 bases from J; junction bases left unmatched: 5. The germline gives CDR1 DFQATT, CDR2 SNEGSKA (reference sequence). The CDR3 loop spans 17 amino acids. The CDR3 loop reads CSARDLGQGASNYGYTF. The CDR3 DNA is TGCAGTGCTAGAGATCTGGGACAGGGGGCCTCTAACTATGGCTACACCTTC.

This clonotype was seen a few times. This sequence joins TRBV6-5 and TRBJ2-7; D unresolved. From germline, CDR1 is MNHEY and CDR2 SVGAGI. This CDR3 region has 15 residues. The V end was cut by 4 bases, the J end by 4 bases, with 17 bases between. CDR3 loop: CASSLSWGKMYEQYF. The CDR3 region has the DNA TGTGCCAGCAGTTTGTCTTGGGGAAAAATGTACGAGCAGTACTTC.

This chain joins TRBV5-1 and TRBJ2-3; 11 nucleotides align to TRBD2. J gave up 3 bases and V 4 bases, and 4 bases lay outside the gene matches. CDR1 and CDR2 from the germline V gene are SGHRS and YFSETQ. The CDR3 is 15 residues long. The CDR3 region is CASSTSGSPTDTQYF. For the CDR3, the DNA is TGCGCCAGCAGCACTAGCGGGAGCCCGACAGATACGCAGTATTTT.

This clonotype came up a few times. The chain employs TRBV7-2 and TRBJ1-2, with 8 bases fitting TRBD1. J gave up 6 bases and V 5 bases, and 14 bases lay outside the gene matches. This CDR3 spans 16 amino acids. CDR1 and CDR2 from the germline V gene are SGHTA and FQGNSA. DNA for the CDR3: TGTGCCAGCAGCCTCGCCAGGGGGCATACTTTGGATGGCTACACCTTC. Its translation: CASSLARGHTLDGYTF.

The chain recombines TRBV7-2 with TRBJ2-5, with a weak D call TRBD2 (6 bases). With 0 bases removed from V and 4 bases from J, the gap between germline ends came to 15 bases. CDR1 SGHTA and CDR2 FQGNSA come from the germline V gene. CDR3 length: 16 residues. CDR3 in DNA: TGTGCCAGCAGCTTAGCCCTAAGGGGAGGAGGAGAGACCCAGTACTTC. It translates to CASSLALRGGGETQYF.